These 11 T cell receptor beta chains came from one sample sequenced in a study of blood T cell repertoires in COVID-19. Sequenced by immunoSEQ multiplex PCR; TCRdb stores in-frame clones only, minus some. This table holds about 40,000 clones, around 85% found once. Material: peripheral blood. The source is a human donor with acute or convalescent COVID-19. The donor label of this sample is uncertain.

CDR3 residues: CASSLRNRDYGGYTF. CDR3 bases: TGTGCCAGCAGCTTAAGGAACAGGGACTATGGAGGCTACACCTTC. The chain links TRBV7-2 to TRBJ1-2; a possible D gene is TRBD1 (6 bases). V was shortened by 2 bases and J by 8 bases, with 18 bases between the two germline ends. The CDR3 spans 15 residues. Germline CDR1 is SGHTA and CDR2 is FQGNSA.

V gene TRBV7-9 combines with J gene TRBJ2-7; D is undetermined. V was pared by 1 base and J by 5 bases, with 9 bases between. This CDR3 is 13 amino acids long. Germline V gene lookup returns CDR1 SEHNR and CDR2 FQNEAQ (reference sequence). CDR3 bases: TGTGCCAGCAGCTTAGTACTTCTTGACGAGCAGTACTTC. Translating gives CASSLVLLDEQYF. Full variable domain (missing parts from reference TRBV7-9 and TRBJ2-7): DTGVSQNPRHKITKRGQNVTFRCDPISEHNRLYWYRQTLGQGPEFLTYFQNEAQLEKSRLLSDRFSAERPKGSFSTLEIQRTEQGDSAMYLCASSLVLLDEQYFGPGTRLTVT.

The rearrangement uses TRBV5-5 and TRBJ1-2; 7 bases agree with TRBD1. CDR3 length: 13 amino acids. Germline lookup yields CDR1 SGHKS and CDR2 YYEKEE (reference sequence). V was pared by 4 bases and J by 8 bases, with 8 bases of the junction left unmatched. CDR3 loop: CASSRRDSGGYTF. CDR3 DNA: TGTGCCAGCAGCCGACGGGACAGCGGCGGCTACACCTTC. Supplemented by reference TRBV5-5 and TRBJ1-2, the full variable domain reads DAGVTQSPTHLIKTRGQQVTLRCSPISGHKSVSWYQQVLGQGPQFIFQYYEKEERGRGNFPDRFSARQFPNYSSELNVNALLLGDSALYLCASSRRDSGGYTFGSGTRLTVV.

The gene calls are TRBV4-1 and TRBJ2-7; tentatively, D is TRBD1 (6 bases). The CDR3 covers 16 residues. The V gene lost 4 bases and the J gene lost 0 bases, with 16 bases spanning the gap. Germline V lookup: CDR1 MGHRA, CDR2 YSYEKL. In nucleotides, the CDR3 is TGCGCCAGCAGCCCGGACGACAGGTCCAGCTCCTACGAGCAGTACTTC. Translating gives CASSPDDRSSSYEQYF.

The chain joins TRBV7-9 to TRBJ2-3; TRBD2 is a possible D gene (5 bases). This CDR3 contains 17 residues. V was trimmed by 1 base and J by 0 bases, leaving 14 bases between them. Germline V gives CDR1 SEHNR, CDR2 FQNEAQ (reference sequence). DNA for the CDR3: TGTGCCAGCAGCTTAGGGCAACCAGCGGCCAGCACAGATACGCAGTATTTT. Translated, it gives CASSLGQPAASTDTQYF.

V and J are TRBV7-2 and TRBJ1-3; D possibly corresponds to TRBD1 (6 bases). This CDR3 is built from 18 residues. CDR1 and CDR2 (germline): SGHTA, FQGNSA. V was trimmed by 1 base and J by 0 bases, leaving 16 bases between them. CDR3 protein: CASSLEGLRGSSGNTIYF. CDR3 in DNA: TGTGCCAGCAGCTTAGAGGGCCTCAGGGGATCCTCTGGAAACACCATATATTTT.

V gene TRBV3-1 (or the pseudogene TRBV3-2) combines with J gene TRBJ1-2, with 11 bases identical to TRBD1. The CDR3 covers 15 residues. The trim removed 4 bases at V and 7 bases at J, leaving 8 bases unmatched. The germline V gene encodes CDR1 LGHDT and CDR2 YNNKEL (reference sequence). The CDR3 region is CASSPNRDRGIGYTF. The CDR3 DNA reads as TGTGCCAGCAGCCCAAACCGGGACAGGGGGATTGGCTACACCTTC.

The V gene is TRBV10-3, the J gene TRBJ2-5; D possibly corresponds to TRBD2 (5 bases). Per the germline V gene, CDR1 is ENHRY and CDR2 is SYGVKD. The CDR3 length is 16 residues. V gave up 4 bases and J gave up 7 bases, with 22 bases separating them. The DNA for the CDR3 is TGTGCCATCAGTGGTGGAGGAGCGGCTACGTCGGGGACCCAGTACTTC. This gives the protein CAISGGGAATSGTQYF.

The V and J genes are TRBV5-6 and TRBJ1-3; D is perhaps TRBD1 (5 bases). The CDR3 extends over 15 amino acids. With 4 bases removed from V and 2 bases from J, the gap between germline ends came to 13 bases. From germline, CDR1 is SGHDT and CDR2 YYEEEE. This CDR3 reads CASSLDWGAGNTIYF. CDR3 in DNA: TGTGCCAGCAGCCTTGATTGGGGGGCTGGAAACACCATATATTTT.

The V gene is TRBV5-1, the J gene TRBJ1-2, with D perhaps TRBD1 (6 bases). The germline CDR1 and CDR2 sequences are SGHRS and YFSETQ. The V gene lost 3 bases and the J gene lost 4 bases, with 13 bases spanning the gap. This CDR3 comprises 14 residues. DNA of the CDR3: TGCGCCAGCAGCTCCGCGGACAGAACCTATGGCTACACCTTC. It encodes CASSSADRTYGYTF.

This clone came up once. The rearrangement uses TRBV7-3 and TRBJ2-1; unclear D gene. The germline V gene encodes CDR1 SGHTA and CDR2 FQGTGA. This CDR3 comprises 18 residues. The ends were cut back, 1 base at V and 0 bases at J, with 16 bases in the middle. The CDR3 region is CASSLRPRLSSSYNEQFF. As DNA, the CDR3 is TGTGCCAGCAGCTTAAGGCCCCGACTCTCGAGCTCCTACAATGAGCAGTTCTTC.